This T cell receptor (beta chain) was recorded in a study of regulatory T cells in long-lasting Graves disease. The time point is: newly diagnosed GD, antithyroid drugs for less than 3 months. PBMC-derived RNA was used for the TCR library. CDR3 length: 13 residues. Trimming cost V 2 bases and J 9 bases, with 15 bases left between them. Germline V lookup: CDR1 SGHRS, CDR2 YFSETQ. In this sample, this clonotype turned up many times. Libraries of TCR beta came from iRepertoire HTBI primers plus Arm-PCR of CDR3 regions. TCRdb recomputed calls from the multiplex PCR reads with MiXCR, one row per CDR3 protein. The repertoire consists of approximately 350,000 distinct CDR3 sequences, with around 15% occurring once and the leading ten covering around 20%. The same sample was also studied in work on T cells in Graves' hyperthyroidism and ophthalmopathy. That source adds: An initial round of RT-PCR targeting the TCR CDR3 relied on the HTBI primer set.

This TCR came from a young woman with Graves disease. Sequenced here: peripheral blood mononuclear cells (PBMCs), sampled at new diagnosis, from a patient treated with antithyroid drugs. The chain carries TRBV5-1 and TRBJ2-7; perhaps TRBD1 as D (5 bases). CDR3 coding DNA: TGCGCCAGCAGCTTTGGACCTTCAAGGGGGCAGTACTTC. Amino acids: CASSFGPSRGQYF. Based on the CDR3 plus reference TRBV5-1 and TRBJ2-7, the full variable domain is KAGVTQTPRYLIKTRGQQVTLSCSPISGHRSVSWYQQTPGQGLQFLFEYFSETQRNKGNFPGRFSGRQFSNSRSEMNVSTLELGDSALYLCASSFGPSRGQYFGPGTRLTVT.